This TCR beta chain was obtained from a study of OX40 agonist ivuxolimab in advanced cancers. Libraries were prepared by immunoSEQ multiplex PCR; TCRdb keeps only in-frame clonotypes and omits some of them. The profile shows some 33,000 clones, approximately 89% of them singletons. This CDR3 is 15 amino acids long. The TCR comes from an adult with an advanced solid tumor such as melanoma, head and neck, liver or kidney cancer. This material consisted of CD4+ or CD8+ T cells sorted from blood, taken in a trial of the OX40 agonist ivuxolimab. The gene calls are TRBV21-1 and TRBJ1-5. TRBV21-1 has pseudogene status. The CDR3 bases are TGTGCCAGCAGCAGGGCTGGGGTGAGTTATCAGCCCCAGCATTTT. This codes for CASSRAGVSYQPQHF.